The 23 T cell receptor beta chains presented below share a single source sample, sequenced in a study of blood T cell repertoires in COVID-19 (TCRdb year 2020). Library creation used the immunoSEQ multiplex PCR assay. TCRdb took this table from immuneACCESS and kept in-frame rearrangements with V and J called. Such tables lack part of the clones; where checked against another copy, unresolved V genes explain under half of the gap, and the rest is unexplained. The sample includes 310,000 or so clones, with about nine tenths observed a single time. The ten largest clones take up approximately 9.4% of the sample. Sequencing used peripheral blood. The receptors were gathered from a man between 25 and 39 years old with COVID-19, enrolled during active disease.

CDR3 DNA sequence: TGTGCCAGCAGCTTAGCTAAGTCGGGACAGGGGACCTACGAGCAGTACTTC. Protein: CASSLAKSGQGTYEQYF. This chain joins TRBV7-9 and TRBJ2-7; TRBD1 matches 10 bases. The germline gives CDR1 SEHNR, CDR2 FQNEAQ (reference sequence). The length of the CDR3 is 17 residues. Trimming cost V 0 bases and J 2 bases; bases outside gene matches: 7.

CDR3 sequence reads: CASSPFLAGGSNEQFF. The CDR3 nucleotides read TGTGCCAGCTCACCTTTTTTAGCGGGAGGTTCTAATGAGCAGTTCTTC. The chain joins TRBV18 to TRBJ2-1; 10 nucleotides agree with TRBD2. The germline CDR1 and CDR2 sequences are KGHSH and LQKENI. After removal of 3 bases from V and 7 bases from J, the junction contained 9 bases not matched to a gene. The CDR3 consists of 16 residues.

Written as DNA, the CDR3 is TGCGCCAGCAGTCGGGAGGGCCGCCAGCTCCGGACCATGAACACTGAAGCTTTCTTT. The encoded protein is CASSREGRQLRTMNTEAFF. The rearrangement uses TRBV5-1 and TRBJ1-1; D not resolved. The CDR3 extends over 19 amino acids. V shed 5 bases and J shed 0 bases, with 26 bases lying between them. Germline-derived CDR1 and CDR2 are SGHRS and YFSETQ.

This chain links TRBV18 with TRBJ1-1; D ambiguous. Germline V gene sequence: CDR1 KGHSH, CDR2 LQKENI. V was clipped by 0 bases and J by 3 bases, with 11 bases between them. This CDR3 contains 15 residues. Here the CDR3 reads CASSPPNPRDTEAFF. The CDR3, as DNA: TGTGCCAGCTCACCACCAAACCCTCGGGACACTGAAGCTTTCTTT.

The J gene is TRBJ1-2, the V gene TRBV7-8; D not resolved. Germline CDR1 and CDR2: SGHVS and FQNEAQ. The CDR3 covers 20 residues. V shed 8 bases and J shed 0 bases, with 31 bases lying between them. The CDR3 sequence is CASPQRGIGGLGLTNYGYTF. The CDR3 coding sequence is TGTGCCAGCCCACAGCGAGGGATAGGAGGGCTAGGGTTAACTAACTATGGCTACACCTTC.

This clone was recorded once. This CDR3 is CASSFEDSEENYGYTF. The CDR3 bases are TGCGCCAGCAGCTTCGAGGACAGCGAAGAAAACTATGGCTACACCTTC. The genes are TRBV5-1 and TRBJ1-2; a possible D gene is TRBD1 (6 bases). V lost 2 bases to trimming and J lost 2 bases, with 16 bases between them. The CDR3 is 16 residues long. Germline V gives CDR1 SGHRS, CDR2 YFSETQ.

The J gene is TRBJ2-7, the V gene TRBV29-1; 9 bases match TRBD1. The CDR3 extends over 12 amino acids. Losses at the gene ends were 7 bases for V and 5 bases for J; bases not matched to a gene: 6. The germline V gene encodes CDR1 SQVTM and CDR2 ANQGSEA. CDR3 coding DNA: TGCAGCGGGGGACAGGGTGTCCACGAGCAGTACTTC. Protein product: CSGGQGVHEQYF.

This clone was detected once. The chain links TRBV6-2 or TRBV6-3 to TRBJ2-1; 10 positions match TRBD2. CDR1 and CDR2 from the germline V gene are MNHEY and SVGEGT. The CDR3 covers 14 residues. Unmatched junction bases numbered 7, after V lost 0 bases and J lost 14 bases. In DNA form, the CDR3 reads TGTGCCAGCAGTTACTCGACTAGCGGGTGGGGAAAGTTCTTC. This codes for CASSYSTSGWGKFF.

The V gene is TRBV7-8, the J gene TRBJ2-7; 7 bases map to TRBD1. This CDR3 has 14 residues. V lost 3 bases and J lost 3; bases outside the gene matches: 5. Germline lookup yields CDR1 SGHVS and CDR2 FQNEAQ. The CDR3 region has the DNA TGTGCCAGCAGCTTTCCGGGACAGTTCTACGAGCAGTACTTC. Amino acids: CASSFPGQFYEQYF.

The rearrangement links TRBV5-1 to TRBJ2-1, with TRBD1 identical over 10 bases. In germline, CDR1 is SGHRS, CDR2 YFSETQ. The ends lost 4 bases at V and 2 bases at J; junction bases unmatched: 9. The CDR3 length is 17 residues. The CDR3, as DNA: TGCGCCAGCAGCCCGGGACAGGGGACAAGTACCTACAATGAGCAGTTCTTC. It yields the protein CASSPGQGTSTYNEQFF. The whole variable domain, filled in from reference TRBV5-1 and TRBJ2-1, reads KAGVTQTPRYLIKTRGQQVTLSCSPISGHRSVSWYQQTPGQGLQFLFEYFSETQRNKGNFPGRFSGRQFSNSRSEMNVSTLELGDSALYLCASSPGQGTSTYNEQFFGPGTRLTVL.

The genes are TRBV14 and TRBJ2-7; TRBD1 might be the D (5 bases). Germline values: CDR1 SGHDN, CDR2 FVKESK. The CDR3 totals 17 residues. V lost 0 bases and J lost 1, with 16 bases in between. CDR3 loop: CASSQEGVTDLSYEQYF. Written as DNA, the CDR3 is TGTGCCAGCAGCCAAGAAGGGGTAACAGATCTATCCTACGAGCAGTACTTC.

The J gene is TRBJ1-1, the V gene TRBV20-1; D uncertain. Germline CDR1 and CDR2: DFQATT and SNEGSKA (reference sequence). Trimming left V 0 bases short and J 7 bases short, with 6 bases between. The CDR3 is 11 residues long. This chain's CDR3 is CSARDRVEAFF. CDR3 DNA: TGCAGTGCTAGAGACCGCGTTGAAGCTTTCTTT.

J is TRBJ2-1 and V is TRBV3-1 (or the pseudogene TRBV3-2), with 14 bases matching TRBD2. The CDR3 is 17 residues long. V was pared by 3 bases and J by 9 bases, with 10 bases of the junction left unmatched. Germline lookup yields CDR1 LGHDT and CDR2 YNNKEL (reference sequence). Here the CDR3 DNA reads TGTGCCAGCAGCCACGCCGGGACTAGCGGGAGAGTGGGTGAGCAGTTCTTC. Translated, it gives CASSHAGTSGRVGEQFF.

V and J are TRBV2 and TRBJ1-6; D is perhaps TRBD1 (6 bases). The CDR3 is 17 residues long. Trimming removed 1 base from V and 2 bases from J, with 12 bases in between. Per the germline V gene, CDR1 is SNHLY and CDR2 is FYNNEI. CDR3 protein: CASSEGPSGAYNSPLHF. In DNA, the CDR3 is TGTGCCAGCAGTGAAGGTCCGTCAGGGGCCTATAATTCACCCCTCCACTTT.

The chain links TRBV6-5 to TRBJ2-1; 8 bases are shared with TRBD1. V was clipped by 10 bases and J by 0 bases; unmatched bases: 8. The length of the CDR3 is 15 residues. Germline values: CDR1 MNHEY, CDR2 SVGAGI. CDR3 sequence reads: CATRTGSGSYNEQFF. The CDR3 nucleotides are TGTGCCACCCGGACAGGGTCCGGCTCCTACAATGAGCAGTTCTTC.

The chain has TRBV10-3 and TRBJ1-5; D uncertain. Germline values: CDR1 ENHRY, CDR2 SYGVKD. The CDR3 spans 15 residues. With 3 bases removed from V and 3 bases from J, the gap between germline ends came to 12 bases. The CDR3 reads CAISDRLTNNQPQHF. CDR3 sequence (DNA): TGTGCCATCAGTGATCGACTGACTAACAATCAGCCCCAGCATTTT.

As DNA, the CDR3 is TGTGCCAGCAGCTTAGGGAGCCCCACCGGGGAGCTGTTTTTT. Its protein product is CASSLGSPTGELFF. The V gene is TRBV7-9, the J gene TRBJ2-2, with D unclear. This CDR3 has 14 amino acids. V was trimmed by 1 base and J by 4 bases, leaving 7 bases between them. The germline V gene has CDR1 SEHNR and CDR2 FQNEAQ (reference sequence).

CDR3 nucleotide sequence: TGTGCCAGTGCCCGGGACATCGCCAAAAACATTCAGTACTTC. Amino acid sequence: CASARDIAKNIQYF. The rearrangement links TRBV19 to TRBJ2-4, with D possibly TRBD1 on 6 matching bases. This CDR3 is built from 14 residues. Germline CDR1 is LNHDA and CDR2 is SQIVND (reference sequence). V lost 8 bases to trimming and J lost 1 base, with 12 bases between them.

This chain connects TRBV7-2 to TRBJ1-2; D might be TRBD1 (5 bases). The ends were cut back, 3 bases at V and 1 base at J, with 6 bases in the middle. CDR3 length equals 13 residues. Germline V gene data show CDR1 as SGHTA and CDR2 as FQGNSA. The CDR3 DNA follows: TGTGCCAGCAGCTTGGACATTAACTATGGCTACACCTTC. Its translation is CASSLDINYGYTF.

The chain uses TRBV24-1 and TRBJ1-5; 10 bases agree with TRBD1. The CDR3 contains 16 residues. J was trimmed by 6 bases and V by 2 bases; bases with no gene match: 6. CDR1 is KGHDR, CDR2 SFDVKD, per germline. In DNA form, the CDR3 reads TGTGCCACCAGTGATTCCAGACAGGGGGCGAGTCAGCCCCAGCATTTT. Amino acid sequence: CATSDSRQGASQPQHF.

The rearrangement uses TRBV7-6 and TRBJ2-5; 7 bases line up with TRBD2. Germline assignment: CDR1 SGHVS and CDR2 FNYEAQ. V dropped 0 bases and J dropped 0; count of bases not matched to a gene: 4. The CDR3 runs 16 residues. The CDR3 DNA reads TGTGCCAGCAGCTTAGCGTCTAGCGGATACCAAGAGACCCAGTACTTC. Its protein is CASSLASSGYQETQYF.

The chain has TRBV3-1 (or the pseudogene TRBV3-2) and TRBJ1-2, with 7 bases that match TRBD1. The CDR3 extends over 15 amino acids. Germline CDR1 reads LGHDT; CDR2 reads YNNKEL (reference sequence). V lost 3 bases and J lost 1; bases outside the gene matches: 5. The CDR3 sequence: CASSQGQIINYGYTF. The CDR3 nucleotides read TGTGCCAGCAGCCAGGGACAGATTATTAACTATGGCTACACCTTC.

This chain uses TRBV28 with TRBJ1-6, with 12 bases lining up with TRBD1. From germline, CDR1 is MDHEN and CDR2 SYDVKM. V lost 3 bases and J lost 7; bases outside the gene matches: 10. The CDR3 contains 18 residues. CDR3 in DNA: TGTGCCAGCAGTTTGAAGGTGGGGACAGGGGGCTTAAATTCACCCCTCCACTTT. It yields the protein CASSLKVGTGGLNSPLHF.